This T cell receptor beta chain was observed in a study of CD8+ T cells in alopecia areata (dated by TCRdb to 2017 to 2018). With respect to the entire study: The treated patients, all with moderate-to-severe alopecia areata, were enrolled in an open-label pilot trial of oral tofacitinib given at 5 to 10 mg twice daily. Scalp clonality was compared across normal scalp (n=4), patchy alopecia areata scalp (n=8), and alopecia totalis/universalis scalp (n=8). Disease severity in treated patients was measured with the SALT score, which quantifies the percentage of affected scalp surface area. immunoSEQ multiplex PCR using 35 Vbeta forward primers and 13 Jbeta reverse primers was used to amplify TCRbeta CDR3 regions. Human TCRbeta sequencing covered scalp tissue and sorted CD4+ and CD8+ peripheral blood T cells from patchy and totalis/universalis alopecia areata patients and healthy controls. Tofacitinib was given for 6 to 18 months, followed by 6 months of follow-up off drug to assess delayed response and recurrence. High-throughput TCRbeta sequencing was used to examine T cell clonal expansion in alopecia areata in both the C3H/HeJ mouse model and human patients. RNA was obtained with the PAXgene miRNA kit for fixed scalp, the miRNeasy kit for PBMCs, and the RNeasy kit for mouse skin. Tofacitinib-treated patients had biopsies at baseline and at 4 and 24 weeks of treatment, with a later scalp biopsy in several patients.

Details on this clone: The antigen it recognizes is unknown. No much larger clone exists at a distance of one base, and base qualities are not known.

The sample's time point, from its label and the paper: more than three weeks on oral tofacitinib. The sample's treatment or condition label, decoded: oral pan-JAK inhibitor, 5-10 mg twice daily. Lesional scalp punch biopsies and peripheral blood were obtained from alopecia areata patients. PBMCs were isolated by density centrifugation and stained for CD3, CD4 and CD8, after which CD4+ and CD8+ T cells were sorted on a FACSAria. The library was made by the immunoSEQ multiplex PCR assay. For TCR sequencing, RNA was extracted from every sample and reverse transcribed into cDNA to serve as template. SuperScript III was used to make first-strand cDNA, primed with a 2:1 mix of oligo-dT and random hexamers. A synthetic immune receptor repertoire was used to assess amplification bias, and residual bias was removed computationally. From the authors' description of their analysis: Raw reads were preprocessed to remove errors, and CDR3 was defined by IMGT conventions from the conserved cysteine to phenylalanine. Clonality was computed as 1 minus the Shannon entropy, with the entropy normalized by log2 of the number of productive unique TCRs. Whether each scalp clone was CD4 or CD8 was inferred by checking scalp TCRbeta sequences against the CD4 and CD8 repertoires from sorted blood. TCRdb took this table from immuneACCESS and kept in-frame rearrangements with V and J called. Such tables lack part of the clones; where checked against another copy, unresolved V genes explain under half of the gap, and the rest is unexplained. V and J calls and clone size are those listed in that table; D and trimming were worked out from the DNA. In all, the sample holds 150,000 to 200,000 clones, and roughly two thirds of those were seen once. Of the sample, more than 0.7% falls within the top ten clones.

V and J are truncated by 1 base and 3 bases respectively, leaving an intervening sequence of 15 bases. The CDR3 goes from the cysteine to the phenylalanine over 17 residues. The retained sequence is limited to the CDR3, 51 bases, with the frame set at the first base. The germline V gene (reference sequence) provides CDR1 LNHNV and CDR2 YYDKDF. Overall results and qualifications from the work: Unlike mouse skin, which is dominated by gammadelta T cells, normal human skin has resident alphabeta T cells that are also sequenced, and this complicates analysis of the scalp TCR repertoire. During tofacitinib treatment, many expanded lesional clones stuck around in both scalp and blood, and this persistence may partly explain why relapse happens after treatment is stopped. TCR sequences shared between patients were less clear than in mice, possibly partly because of HLA diversity in the patient population. Tofacitinib significantly decreased scalp clonality and the number of expanded CD8+ clones among the top 100 scalp clones. Compared with normal scalp, lesional scalp had higher clonality and more expanded CD8+ clones, particularly in alopecia totalis/universalis, a pattern that suggests antigenic drive. Because the treated cohort was small and had just a single nonresponder, larger studies are needed to establish links between baseline CD8+ expansion and response.

The sequence came from a human donor with alopecia areata. In this chain, TRBV15 is recombined with TRBJ2-2; matching of 6 bases hints at TRBD2 as the D gene. The sequenced sample was CD4+ T cells sorted from blood, obtained at week 4, from a patient treated with tofacitinib. CDR3 region: CATSRVSREVHTGELFF. The DNA sequence follows: TGTGCCACCAGCAGAGTCAGCAGGGAGGTTCACACCGGGGAGCTGTTTTTT.